Sequencing of this T cell receptor (beta chain) was carried out in a study of technical replicates of blood from several donors. Trimming stripped 0 bases from V and 0 bases from J, with 2 bases between. Per the germline V gene, CDR1 is MGHRA and CDR2 is YSYEKL. The CDR3 consists of 13 residues. Clones were read by immunoSEQ multiplex PCR, and TCRdb kept only the in-frame ones, dropping some. Found here are about 60,000 clones, about 83% of them singletons; the top ten hold 4.5% to 6.5%. The chain employs TRBV4-1 and TRBJ2-5; D unresolved. The source is a human donor in good health. Some clones in this sample may be carry-over from other donors' samples. The sample taken for sequencing was PBMCs. The CDR3 protein is CASSQDNQETQYF. The CDR3 DNA follows: TGCGCCAGCAGCCAAGATAACCAAGAGACCCAGTACTTC.